This is a list of T cell receptor beta chains from one sample in a study of T cell responses to AZD1222 COVID-19 vaccine. TCRdb keeps only in-frame clones here, not all; method: immunoSEQ multiplex PCR. Of 150,000 to 200,000 clones in the sample, around 90% were seen once. The sequencing used peripheral blood, collected on day 0 of AZD1222 vaccination. The source of these receptors is an adult in good health. Both conserved end residues are part of each CDR3. The D gene is left open where the match is weak. Clone size is not always given. Where it is, it says once, few, many or a class for expanded clones.

j_call | d_call | clone_size | v_call | cdr3_aa | cdr3_nt
TRBJ1-1 | - | - | TRBV28 | CASSLGGSGMNTGAFF | TGTGCCAGCAGTTTAGGGGGATCGGGGATGAACACTGGAGCTTTCTTT
TRBJ2-7 | - | few | TRBV15 | CATSQRDSAYEQYF | TGTGCCACCAGCCAGCGGGACAGTGCCTACGAGCAGTACTTC
TRBJ2-7 | - | few | TRBV5-8 | CASSSVVLSGASYEQYF | TGTGCCAGCAGCTCAGTAGTTTTGTCTGGGGCTTCCTACGAGCAGTACTTC
TRBJ2-1 | TRBD1 | - | TRBV12-3/TRBV12-4 | CASGKDRGPYFF | TGTGCCAGCGGAAAGGACAGGGGGCCGTATTTCTTC
TRBJ1-1 | - | once | TRBV11-2 | CASSLDARIRGNTEAFF | TGTGCCAGCAGCTTAGATGCAAGAATACGGGGGAACACTGAAGCTTTCTTT
TRBJ1-5 | - | - | TRBV12-3/TRBV12-4 | CASSLGPDQPQHF | TGTGCCAGCAGCCTCGGACCCGATCAGCCCCAGCATTTT
TRBJ1-2 | TRBD1 | - | TRBV7-9 | CASSEGQSNYGYTF | TGTGCCAGCAGCGAGGGACAGAGTAACTATGGCTACACCTTC
TRBJ1-1 | - | - | TRBV5-8 | CASSLATEAFF | TGTGCCAGCAGCTTGGCGACTGAAGCTTTCTTT
TRBJ2-7 | TRBD2 | once | TRBV11-2 | CASSLDEALAGASYEQYF | TGTGCCAGCAGCTTAGATGAGGCGCTAGCGGGAGCTTCCTACGAGCAGTACTTC
TRBJ2-7 | - | once | TRBV29-1 | CSVERTDSYEQYF | TGCAGCGTTGAAAGGACAGACTCCTACGAGCAGTACTTC
TRBJ2-7 | TRBD1 | - | TRBV27 | CASRSGTAPREQYF | TGTGCCAGCAGGTCCGGGACAGCCCCGCGCGAGCAGTACTTC
TRBJ1-2 | TRBD1 | - | TRBV3-1/TRBV3-2 | CASSQGTGRTVYGYTF | TGTGCCAGCAGCCAGGGGACAGGGCGGACGGTCTATGGCTACACCTTC
TRBJ2-5 | TRBD2 | - | TRBV13 | CASSLGRGGETQYF | TGTGCCAGCAGCTTAGGCCGGGGGGGAGAGACCCAGTACTTC
TRBJ1-2 | - | once | TRBV28 | CASRGWDGYTF | TGTGCCAGCAGGGGGTGGGATGGCTACACCTTC
TRBJ2-2 | - | once | TRBV6-4 | CASGGADTGELFF | TGTGCCAGCGGGGGGGCCGACACCGGGGAGCTGTTTTTT
TRBJ1-1 | - | - | TRBV25-1 | CASSDPGRGEAFF | TGTGCCAGCAGTGACCCAGGTCGCGGTGAAGCTTTCTTT
TRBJ2-7 | TRBD1 | - | TRBV6-5 | CASVGRTGTYEQYF | TGTGCCAGCGTGGGGAGGACAGGGACCTACGAGCAGTACTTC
TRBJ2-1 | - | - | TRBV6-5 | CATRGTTNRQFF | TGTGCCACCAGAGGGACCACCAATCGACAGTTCTTC
TRBJ1-1 | TRBD1 | - | TRBV6-5 | CASRGTGGVEAFF | TGTGCCAGCAGGGGGACAGGGGGCGTTGAAGCTTTCTTT
TRBJ2-3 | TRBD2 | - | TRBV11-3 | CASSLNFAGGDVSTDTQYF | TGTGCCAGCAGCTTAAATTTCGCGGGGGGCGATGTTAGCACAGATACGCAGTATTTT
TRBJ2-1 | - | - | TRBV12-5 | CASGLDGAYNEQFF | TGTGCTAGTGGTTTGGATGGGGCTTACAATGAGCAGTTCTTC
TRBJ2-7 | TRBD2 | - | TRBV4-3 | CASSTGLAGTYEQYF | TGCGCCAGCAGCACGGGACTAGCGGGAACCTACGAGCAGTACTTC
TRBJ2-7 | TRBD1 | - | TRBV28 | CASSTGQGAYEQYF | TGTGCCAGCAGTACGGGACAGGGGGCTTACGAGCAGTACTTC
TRBJ2-2 | - | - | TRBV6-2/TRBV6-3 | CASSPGQGNTGELFF | TGTGCCAGCAGCCCGGGGCAGGGGAACACCGGGGAGCTGTTTTTT
TRBJ1-5 | TRBD1 | few | TRBV28 | CASSLRTGGGNSGNQPQHF | TGTGCCAGCAGTCTTAGGACAGGGGGCGGAAATTCGGGCAATCAGCCCCAGCATTTT
TRBJ2-7 | TRBD1 | - | TRBV29-1 | CSVAPGQGLHEQYF | TGCAGCGTTGCCCCGGGACAGGGACTCCACGAGCAGTACTTC
TRBJ1-1 | TRBD1 | - | TRBV3-1/TRBV3-2 | CASSSNDRGRTEAFF | TGTGCCAGCAGCTCGAACGACAGGGGGCGGACTGAAGCTTTCTTT
TRBJ2-1 | TRBD2 | - | TRBV2 | CASSGGLAGNYNEQFF | TGTGCCAGCAGTGGGGGTTTAGCGGGAAACTACAATGAGCAGTTCTTC
TRBJ1-4 | TRBD1 | - | TRBV5-1 | CASSRDSVNEKLFF | TGCGCCAGCAGCCGGGACAGCGTTAATGAAAAACTGTTTTTT
TRBJ1-2 | TRBD1 | - | TRBV27 | CASVGDSPSGGYGYTF | TGTGCCAGCGTTGGGGACAGCCCCTCCGGGGGCTATGGCTACACCTTC
TRBJ2-4 | - | - | TRBV30 | CAWEKKSAAKNIQYF | TGTGCCTGGGAAAAAAAGTCAGCAGCCAAAAACATTCAGTACTTC
TRBJ1-1 | TRBD1 | - | TRBV4-1 | CASSHQPRDGTGKSFF | TGCGCCAGCAGCCATCAACCCCGGGACGGGACAGGGAAGTCTTTCTTT
TRBJ1-2 | TRBD1 | - | TRBV10-3 | CAAGTGSNYGYTF | TGTGCCGCCGGGACAGGGAGTAACTATGGCTACACCTTC
TRBJ1-6 | TRBD1 | - | TRBV19 | CASSIRPRQGHNSPLHF | TGTGCCAGTAGTATCCGCCCGCGACAGGGGCATAATTCACCCCTCCACTTT
TRBJ1-6 | - | - | TRBV20-1 | CSARGQGSLHF | TGCAGTGCTAGGGGCCAGGGGTCCCTCCACTTT
TRBJ2-3 | TRBD2 | - | TRBV18 | CASSPPGLAGDTQYF | TGTGCCAGCTCACCACCCGGACTAGCAGGGGATACGCAGTATTTT
TRBJ1-6 | - | once | TRBV7-2 | CASRPPGNSPLHF | TGTGCCAGCAGACCCCCTGGGAATTCACCCCTCCACTTT
TRBJ2-2 | - | - | TRBV15 | CATSRRGYSSNTGELFF | TGTGCCACCAGCAGGCGGGGCTATAGCTCGAACACCGGGGAGCTGTTTTTT
TRBJ2-5 | - | - | TRBV11-1 | CASTPGPQETQYF | TGTGCCAGCACCCCTGGGCCCCAAGAGACCCAGTACTTC
TRBJ1-2 | TRBD1 | - | TRBV5-1 | CASSFSPGQGSDGYTF | TGCGCCAGCAGCTTTTCACCGGGACAGGGGAGCGATGGCTACACCTTC